The text below deals with one T cell receptor (beta chain). This sample was included in a study of blood T cell repertoires in COVID-19. About the research overall: Samples of COVID-19 (acute and convalescent) were obtained from the United States, Italy and Spain.

CDR3 length: 14 residues. Germline assignment: CDR1 SGHAT and CDR2 FQNNGV. Trimming took off 3 bases at V and 2 bases at J, with 11 bases between the two ends. Sequenced by immunoSEQ multiplex PCR; TCRdb stores in-frame clones only, minus some. This sample has fewer than 300,000 clones, with around 89% found just once. Sequencing was done on a sample of peripheral blood. The V gene is TRBV11-2, the J gene TRBJ2-7, with D hard to call. The source of this sequence is a man aged 30 to 39 with acute or convalescent COVID-19. In DNA, the CDR3 is TGTGCCAGCAGCTTTTCGTCCTCAGCCTACGAGCAGTACTTC. This encodes CASSFSSSAYEQYF.